The next 10 T cell receptor beta chains were all read from a single sample in a study of post-analysis software for immune sequencing data (dated by TCRdb to about 2015). Reading the label with the study, this specimen's time point is: second blood draw from one MS patient after hematopoietic stem cell transplantation. The library was generated by PCR. This sample was sequenced with an Illumina HiSeq 2500. To reduce PCR and sequencing biases, unique molecular identifiers were built into the TCR beta cDNA libraries. TCRdb took the public reads, trimmed them with fastp at Q25, ran MiXCR for clone calling and kept in-frame beta chains. Every entry covers one CDR3 protein and lists the most common genes and DNA from its rows. The sample table records over 150,000 distinct CDR3 sequences; about 34% of these occur just once. The top ten hold roughly 28% of the sample. The sample consisted of blood, taken after autologous hematopoietic stem cell transplantation. These TCRs come from a girl between 5 and 17 years old with multiple sclerosis. Donor details come from another sample of the same person, matched by shared clones.

The chain couples TRBV5-5 to TRBJ1-2; weak D call: TRBD1 (6 bases). The V gene's germline CDR1 is SGHKS and CDR2 YYEKEE (reference sequence). The V gene lost 4 bases and the J gene lost 4 bases, with 23 bases spanning the gap. CDR3 length: 17 residues. CDR3 sequence: CASSPTAGASTPYGYTF. For the CDR3, the DNA is TGTGCCAGCAGCCCCACTGCGGGGGCCTCGACTCCCTATGGCTACACCTTC.

This clonotype was seen more than once but under ten times. V usage is TRBV5-6 and J usage is TRBJ1-1, with 8 nucleotides matching TRBD1. V dropped 3 bases and J dropped 0; count of bases not matched to a gene: 4. The CDR3 contains 15 residues. Per the germline V gene, CDR1 is SGHDT and CDR2 is YYEEEE. The CDR3 nucleotides read TGTGCCAGCAGCTACCCGGACAGGGTGAACACTGAAGCTTTCTTT. This translates into CASSYPDRVNTEAFF.

In its sample, this clonotype was seen many times. This chain joins TRBV20-1 and TRBJ2-3; D gene uncertain. V was shortened by 6 bases and J by 2 bases, with 6 bases between the two germline ends. Germline CDR1 reads DFQATT; CDR2 reads SNEGSKA (reference sequence). CDR3 length equals 11 residues. CDR3 residues: CSATVTDTQYF. The CDR3 bases are TGCAGTGCAACGGTCACAGATACGCAGTATTTT.

The chain links TRBV29-1 to TRBJ1-5; D may be TRBD1 (6 bases). CDR1 SQVTM and CDR2 ANQGSEA come from the germline V gene. Trimming left V 4 bases short and J 3 bases short, with 7 bases between. This CDR3 region has 12 residues. The CDR3 coding sequence is TGCAGCGTTGCAGGGGCCAATCAGCCCCAGCATTTT. The encoded protein is CSVAGANQPQHF.

This clonotype came up a few times. The chain uses TRBV29-1 and TRBJ1-5, with 7 bases fitting TRBD1. The CDR3 loop spans 13 amino acids. The ends lost 6 bases at V and 4 bases at J; junction bases unmatched: 6. The germline V gene encodes CDR1 SQVTM and CDR2 ANQGSEA. The CDR3: CSVAPGQNQPQHF. DNA for the CDR3: TGCAGCGTAGCTCCGGGACAGAATCAGCCCCAGCATTTT.

This clonotype was recorded once. A junction end diverges from the germline sequence, so it may reflect a read error. The V and J genes are TRBV10-3 and TRBJ2-3, with 7 bases fitting TRBD1. The CDR3 sequence is 13 residues long. The germline gives CDR1 ENHRY, CDR2 SYGVKD. The CDR3, as DNA: TGTGCCAGCACAGGGGTTAGCACAGATACGCGGTATTTT. Amino acids: CASTGVSTDTRYF.

The V and J genes are TRBV7-2 and TRBJ1-1; D may be TRBD1 (5 bases). The CDR3 totals 15 residues. Germline V gene data show CDR1 as SGHTA and CDR2 as FQGNSA. Trimming cost V 1 base and J 3 bases, with 12 bases left between them. CDR3 loop: CASSLVRGRDTEAFF. CDR3 DNA: TGTGCCAGCAGCTTAGTGAGGGGCAGGGACACTGAAGCTTTCTTT.

The gene calls are TRBV12-3 or TRBV12-4 and TRBJ2-4; no clear D. The CDR3 is made up of 15 amino acids. The V end lost 3 bases, the J end lost 0 bases, and 9 bases lay between the germline ends. Here the CDR3 reads CASSFWGIAKNIQYF. As DNA, the CDR3 is TGTGCCAGCAGTTTCTGGGGAATAGCCAAAAACATTCAGTACTTC.

The chain couples TRBV7-2 to TRBJ2-1; possibly TRBD1 for D (5 bases). The CDR3 covers 15 residues. The ends were cut back, 4 bases at V and 9 bases at J, with 19 bases in the middle. Germline V CDR1 and CDR2: SGHTA, FQGNSA. This CDR3 reads CASSYTEKGYLEQFF. In DNA form, the CDR3 reads TGTGCCAGCAGCTACACCGAGAAGGGGTATCTTGAGCAGTTCTTC. The full variable domain, its missing parts supplied by reference TRBV7-2 and TRBJ2-1, is GAGVSQSPSNKVTEKGKDVELRCDPISGHTALYWYRQSLGQGLEFLIYFQGNSAPDKSGLPSDRFSAERTGGSVSTLTIQRTQQEDSAVYLCASSYTEKGYLEQFFGPGTRLTVL.

The V gene is TRBV7-9, the J gene TRBJ1-2; no reliable D call. This CDR3 has 12 amino acids. With 1 base removed from V and 6 bases from J, the gap between germline ends came to 6 bases. CDR1 is SEHNR and CDR2 is FQNEAQ in the germline V gene (reference sequence). The CDR3 DNA sequence: TGTGCCAGCAGCTTAGGAACTGATGGCTACACCTTC. Amino acids: CASSLGTDGYTF.